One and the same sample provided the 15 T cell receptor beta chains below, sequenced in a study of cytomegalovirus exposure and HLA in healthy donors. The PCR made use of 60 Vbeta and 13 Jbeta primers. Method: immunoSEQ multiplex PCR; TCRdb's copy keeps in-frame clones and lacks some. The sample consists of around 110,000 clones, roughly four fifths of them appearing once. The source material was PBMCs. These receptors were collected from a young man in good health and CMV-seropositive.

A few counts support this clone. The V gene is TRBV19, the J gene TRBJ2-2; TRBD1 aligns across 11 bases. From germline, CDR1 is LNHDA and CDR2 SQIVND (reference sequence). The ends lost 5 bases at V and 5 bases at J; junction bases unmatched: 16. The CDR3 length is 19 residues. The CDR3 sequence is CASSFKRTGGGPLTGELFF. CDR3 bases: TGTGCCAGTAGTTTCAAACGGACAGGGGGCGGACCCTTGACCGGGGAGCTGTTTTTT.

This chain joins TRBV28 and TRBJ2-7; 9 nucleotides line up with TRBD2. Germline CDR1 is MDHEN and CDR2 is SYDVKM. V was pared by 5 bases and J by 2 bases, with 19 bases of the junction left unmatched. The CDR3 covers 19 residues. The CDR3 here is CASSPSTTYLAGVPYEQYF. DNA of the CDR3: TGTGCCAGCAGTCCGTCGACCACATACTTAGCGGGGGTTCCCTACGAGCAGTACTTC.

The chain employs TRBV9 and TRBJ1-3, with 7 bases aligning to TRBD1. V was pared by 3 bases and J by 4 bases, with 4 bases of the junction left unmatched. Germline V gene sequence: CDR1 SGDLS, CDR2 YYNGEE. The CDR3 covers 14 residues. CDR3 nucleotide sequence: TGTGCCAGCAGCGCCGGGACAGCGGGAAACACCATATATTTT. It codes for CASSAGTAGNTIYF.

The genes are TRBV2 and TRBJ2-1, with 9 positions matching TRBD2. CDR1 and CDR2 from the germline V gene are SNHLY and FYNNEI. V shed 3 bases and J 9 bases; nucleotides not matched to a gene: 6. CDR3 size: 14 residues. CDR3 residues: CASSDVAGVGEQFF. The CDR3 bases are TGTGCCAGCAGTGACGTAGCGGGAGTCGGTGAGCAGTTCTTC.

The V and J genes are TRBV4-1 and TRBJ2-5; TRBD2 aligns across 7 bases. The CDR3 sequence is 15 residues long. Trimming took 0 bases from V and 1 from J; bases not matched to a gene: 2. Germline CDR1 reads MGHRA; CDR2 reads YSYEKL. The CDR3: CASSQEGGGQETQYF. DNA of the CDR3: TGCGCCAGCAGCCAAGAGGGCGGGGGCCAAGAGACCCAGTACTTC.

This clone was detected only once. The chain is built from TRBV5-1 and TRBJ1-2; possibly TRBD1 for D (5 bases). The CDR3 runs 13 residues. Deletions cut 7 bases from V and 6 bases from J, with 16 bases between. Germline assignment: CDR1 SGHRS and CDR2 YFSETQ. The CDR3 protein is CASGTGFNDGYTF. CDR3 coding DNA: TGCGCCAGCGGCACAGGATTTAATGATGGCTACACCTTC. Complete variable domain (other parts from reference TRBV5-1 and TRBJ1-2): KAGVTQTPRYLIKTRGQQVTLSCSPISGHRSVSWYQQTPGQGLQFLFEYFSETQRNKGNFPGRFSGRQFSNSRSEMNVSTLELGDSALYLCASGTGFNDGYTFGSGTRLTVV.

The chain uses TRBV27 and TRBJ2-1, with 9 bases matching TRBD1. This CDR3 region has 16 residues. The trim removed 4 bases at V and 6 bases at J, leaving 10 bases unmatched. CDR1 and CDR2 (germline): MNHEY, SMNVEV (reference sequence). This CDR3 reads CASSSWTGEGVNEQFF. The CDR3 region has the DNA TGTGCCAGCAGTTCTTGGACAGGGGAAGGTGTCAATGAGCAGTTCTTC.

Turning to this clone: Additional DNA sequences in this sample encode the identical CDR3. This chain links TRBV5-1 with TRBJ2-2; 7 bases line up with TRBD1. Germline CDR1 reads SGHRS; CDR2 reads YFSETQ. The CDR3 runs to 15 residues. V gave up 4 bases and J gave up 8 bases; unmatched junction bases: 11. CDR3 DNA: TGCGCCAGCAGCCTAGACAGGGCAATCGCTGGGGAGCTGTTTTTT. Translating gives CASSLDRAIAGELFF. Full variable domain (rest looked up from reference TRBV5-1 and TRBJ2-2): KAGVTQTPRYLIKTRGQQVTLSCSPISGHRSVSWYQQTPGQGLQFLFEYFSETQRNKGNFPGRFSGRQFSNSRSEMNVSTLELGDSALYLCASSLDRAIAGELFFGEGSRLTVL.

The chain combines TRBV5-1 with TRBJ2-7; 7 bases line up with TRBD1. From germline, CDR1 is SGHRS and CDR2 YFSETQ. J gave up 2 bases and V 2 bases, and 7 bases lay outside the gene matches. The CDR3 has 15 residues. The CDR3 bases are TGCGCCAGCAGCTTTGGACAGGCTCTTCCCTACGAGCAGTACTTC. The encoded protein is CASSFGQALPYEQYF.

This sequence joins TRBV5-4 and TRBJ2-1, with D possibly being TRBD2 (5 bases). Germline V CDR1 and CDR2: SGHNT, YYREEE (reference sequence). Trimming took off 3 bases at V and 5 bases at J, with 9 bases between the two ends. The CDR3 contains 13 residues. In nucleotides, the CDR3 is TGTGCCAGCAGCTCCGGGATAAACAATGAGCAGTTCTTC. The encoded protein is CASSSGINNEQFF.

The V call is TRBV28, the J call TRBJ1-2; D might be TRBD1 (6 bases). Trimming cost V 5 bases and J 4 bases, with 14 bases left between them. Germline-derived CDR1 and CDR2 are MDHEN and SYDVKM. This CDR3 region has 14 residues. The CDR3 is CASSAPGTSYGYTF. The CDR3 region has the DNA TGTGCCAGCAGTGCCCCCGGGACATCCTATGGCTACACCTTC.

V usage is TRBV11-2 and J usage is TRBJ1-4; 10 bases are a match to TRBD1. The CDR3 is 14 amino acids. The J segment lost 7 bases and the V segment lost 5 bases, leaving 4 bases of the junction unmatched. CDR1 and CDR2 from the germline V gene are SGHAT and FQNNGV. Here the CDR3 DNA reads TGTGCCAGCAGCCGGGACAGGGGAAGTGAAAAACTGTTTTTT. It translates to CASSRDRGSEKLFF.

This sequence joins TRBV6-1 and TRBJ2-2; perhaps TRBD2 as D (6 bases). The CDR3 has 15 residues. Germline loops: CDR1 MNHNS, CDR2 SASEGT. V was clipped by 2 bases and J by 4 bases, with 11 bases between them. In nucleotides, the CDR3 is TGTGCCAGCAGTGAACGAAGGGACTCCACCGGGGAGCTGTTTTTT. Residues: CASSERRDSTGELFF.

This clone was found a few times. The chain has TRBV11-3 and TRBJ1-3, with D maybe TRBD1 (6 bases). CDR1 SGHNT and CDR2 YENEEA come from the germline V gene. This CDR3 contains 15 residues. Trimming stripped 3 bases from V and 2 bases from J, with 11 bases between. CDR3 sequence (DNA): TGTGCCAGCAGCTTCATACAGGGAGCTGGAAACACCATATATTTT. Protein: CASSFIQGAGNTIYF.

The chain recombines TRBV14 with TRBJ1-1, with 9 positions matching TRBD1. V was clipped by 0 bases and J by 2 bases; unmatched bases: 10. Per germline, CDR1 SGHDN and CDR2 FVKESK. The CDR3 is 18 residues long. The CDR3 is CASSQDLPYRGPNTEAFF. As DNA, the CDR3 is TGTGCCAGCAGCCAAGATCTCCCTTACAGGGGGCCCAACACTGAAGCTTTCTTT.